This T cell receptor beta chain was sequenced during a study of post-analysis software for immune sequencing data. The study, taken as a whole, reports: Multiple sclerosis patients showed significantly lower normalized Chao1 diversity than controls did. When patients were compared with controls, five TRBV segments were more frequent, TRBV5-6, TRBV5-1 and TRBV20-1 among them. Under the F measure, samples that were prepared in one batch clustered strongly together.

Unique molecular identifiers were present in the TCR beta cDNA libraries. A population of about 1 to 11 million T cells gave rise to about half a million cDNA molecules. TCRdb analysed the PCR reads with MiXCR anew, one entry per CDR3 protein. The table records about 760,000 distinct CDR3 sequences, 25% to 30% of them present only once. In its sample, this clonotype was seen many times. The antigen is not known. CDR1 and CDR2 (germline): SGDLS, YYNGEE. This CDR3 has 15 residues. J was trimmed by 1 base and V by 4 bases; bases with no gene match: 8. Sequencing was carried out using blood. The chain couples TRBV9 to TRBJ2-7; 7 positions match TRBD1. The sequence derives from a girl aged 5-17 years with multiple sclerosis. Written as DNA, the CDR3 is TGTGCCAGCAGCACACGACAGGGCTCATCCTACGAGCAGTACTTC. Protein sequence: CASSTRQGSSYEQYF.